These T cell receptor beta chains were read from a single sample in a study of T-cell reconstitution after alpha-beta-depleted transplantation in children. TCRdb redid the calling of the PCR reads with MiXCR, one entry per CDR3 protein. The table includes about 830,000 distinct CDR3 sequences, approximately 15% detected once. Here the sequenced sample was PBMCs, mostly from graft donor cells, taken 360 days after TCRalphabeta/CD19-depleted stem cell transplant. The receptors stem from a male patient younger than 18 who had a stem cell transplant for acute lymphoblastic leukemia, so the T cells may come from the graft donor. The CDR3 runs from the conserved cysteine through the conserved F or W. Fields, in order: clone size, D gene, V gene, J gene, CDR3 protein, CDR3 DNA. The D gene is left open where the match is weak. Where a row states a size, it is once, few, many or the class of an expanded clone; other rows omit it.

clone size: few
D gene: TRBD2
V gene: TRBV18
J gene: TRBJ2-3
CDR3 protein: CASSAISGSLADTQYF
CDR3 DNA: TGTGCCAGCTCAGCAATTAGCGGGAGTCTAGCAGATACGCAGTATTTT

clone size: few
D gene: .
V gene: TRBV6-5
J gene: TRBJ2-3
CDR3 protein: CASSYSSHQDTQYF
CDR3 DNA: TGTGCCAGCAGTTACTCGTCCCACCAGGATACGCAGTATTTT

clone size: .
D gene: .
V gene: TRBV19
J gene: TRBJ2-1
CDR3 protein: CASSILLTYNEQFF
CDR3 DNA: TGTGCCAGTAGTATACTGCTGACCTACAATGAGCAGTTCTTC

clone size: .
D gene: .
V gene: TRBV6-1
J gene: TRBJ2-3
CDR3 protein: CASSLIVTDTQYF
CDR3 DNA: TGTGCCAGCAGCCTAATTGTCACAGATACGCAGTATTTT

clone size: few
D gene: .
V gene: TRBV25-1
J gene: TRBJ2-4
CDR3 protein: CASSDRLGGGSENIQYF
CDR3 DNA: TGTGCCAGCAGTGATCGGTTGGGGGGAGGTAGCGAAAACATTCAGTACTTC

clone size: once
D gene: .
V gene: TRBV25-1
J gene: TRBJ2-5
CDR3 protein: CASSDLTAYQETQYF
CDR3 DNA: TGTGCCAGCAGTGACTTGACAGCGTACCAAGAGACCCAGTACTTC

clone size: .
D gene: TRBD1
V gene: TRBV6-5
J gene: TRBJ1-2
CDR3 protein: CASSYDRGGSGYTF
CDR3 DNA: TGTGCCAGCAGTTACGACAGGGGGGGAAGTGGCTACACCTTC

clone size: .
D gene: .
V gene: TRBV15
J gene: TRBJ2-5
CDR3 protein: CATSTPRRGRQETQYF
CDR3 DNA: TGTGCCACCAGCACCCCCAGGAGAGGGAGGCAAGAGACCCAGTACTTC

clone size: many
D gene: TRBD1
V gene: TRBV10-3
J gene: TRBJ2-7
CDR3 protein: CAISGPRQGGPYEQYF
CDR3 DNA: TGTGCCATCAGTGGACCGAGACAGGGCGGTCCCTACGAGCAGTACTTC

clone size: .
D gene: TRBD2
V gene: TRBV11-2
J gene: TRBJ2-7
CDR3 protein: CASRGLASHYEQYF
CDR3 DNA: TGTGCCAGCCGCGGACTAGCCTCACACTACGAGCAGTACTTC

clone size: .
D gene: TRBD1
V gene: TRBV29-1
J gene: TRBJ1-2
CDR3 protein: CSVAQGIGYTF
CDR3 DNA: TGCAGCGTTGCACAGGGGATTGGCTACACCTTC

clone size: many
D gene: .
V gene: TRBV5-1
J gene: TRBJ2-7
CDR3 protein: CASSLVGSHEQYF
CDR3 DNA: TGCGCCAGCAGCTTGGTCGGGAGCCACGAGCAGTACTTC

clone size: .
D gene: .
V gene: TRBV11-2
J gene: TRBJ2-7
CDR3 protein: CASSLVRGNYEQYF
CDR3 DNA: TGTGCCAGCAGCTTAGTAAGGGGGAACTACGAGCAGTACTTC

clone size: .
D gene: .
V gene: TRBV7-6
J gene: TRBJ2-1
CDR3 protein: CASSLWEFENEQFF
CDR3 DNA: TGTGCCAGCAGCTTGTGGGAGTTTGAAAATGAGCAGTTCTTC

clone size: .
D gene: .
V gene: TRBV9
J gene: TRBJ1-1
CDR3 protein: CASSVVGRVEAFF
CDR3 DNA: TGTGCCAGCAGCGTAGTCGGTCGGGTTGAAGCTTTCTTT

clone size: .
D gene: .
V gene: TRBV5-1
J gene: TRBJ2-1
CDR3 protein: CASSSEGAYNEQFF
CDR3 DNA: TGCGCCAGCAGTTCGGAGGGGGCCTACAATGAGCAGTTCTTC

clone size: .
D gene: .
V gene: TRBV29-1
J gene: TRBJ2-1
CDR3 protein: CSVPGGRTYNEQFF
CDR3 DNA: TGCAGCGTGCCCGGGGGCAGGACCTACAATGAGCAGTTCTTC

clone size: .
D gene: TRBD2
V gene: TRBV27
J gene: TRBJ2-2
CDR3 protein: CASSRRGLAYTGELFF
CDR3 DNA: TGTGCCAGCAGCCGGCGGGGACTAGCGTACACCGGGGAGCTGTTTTTT

clone size: few
D gene: .
V gene: TRBV12-3/TRBV12-4
J gene: TRBJ1-6
CDR3 protein: CASSQQARSPLHF
CDR3 DNA: TGTGCCAGCTCCCAACAGGCTCGCTCACCCCTCCACTTT

clone size: few
D gene: .
V gene: TRBV20-1
J gene: TRBJ2-1
CDR3 protein: CSANSPGILLDEQFF
CDR3 DNA: TGCAGTGCTAACTCCCCGGGTATTCTACTAGATGAGCAGTTCTTC

clone size: .
D gene: TRBD1
V gene: TRBV20-1
J gene: TRBJ1-2
CDR3 protein: CSARGRQGLSYGYTF
CDR3 DNA: TGCAGTGCTAGAGGCCGACAGGGATTGAGCTATGGCTACACCTTC

clone size: many
D gene: TRBD2
V gene: TRBV28
J gene: TRBJ2-3
CDR3 protein: CASRGRLAGGSDTQYF
CDR3 DNA: TGTGCCAGCAGGGGTAGACTAGCGGGAGGCTCAGATACGCAGTATTTT

clone size: few
D gene: .
V gene: TRBV5-5
J gene: TRBJ2-3
CDR3 protein: CASSLMGGQTTDTQYF
CDR3 DNA: TGTGCCAGCAGCTTGATGGGGGGACAGACCACAGATACGCAGTATTTT

clone size: .
D gene: .
V gene: TRBV28
J gene: TRBJ2-7
CDR3 protein: CASSSSKLAGEQYF
CDR3 DNA: TGTGCCAGCAGTTCCTCGAAATTGGCGGGGGAGCAGTACTTC

clone size: .
D gene: .
V gene: TRBV23-1
J gene: TRBJ1-6
CDR3 protein: CASSLHPDTWWSPLHF
CDR3 DNA: TGCGCCAGCAGTCTCCACCCGGACACCTGGTGGTCACCCCTCCACTTT

clone size: few
D gene: TRBD2
V gene: TRBV7-8
J gene: TRBJ2-5
CDR3 protein: CASSLASGRRKETQYF
CDR3 DNA: TGTGCCAGCAGCCTCGCTAGCGGGAGACGGAAGGAGACCCAGTACTTC

clone size: many
D gene: .
V gene: TRBV5-1
J gene: TRBJ2-5
CDR3 protein: CASSQGGTGQETQYF
CDR3 DNA: TGCGCCAGCAGCCAGGGGGGGACTGGCCAAGAGACCCAGTACTTC

clone size: few
D gene: .
V gene: TRBV7-3
J gene: TRBJ1-1
CDR3 protein: CASSLAPDGTEAFF
CDR3 DNA: TGTGCCAGCAGCTTAGCCCCAGACGGCACTGAAGCTTTCTTT

clone size: few
D gene: .
V gene: TRBV20-1
J gene: TRBJ2-7
CDR3 protein: CSARQQGRAYEQYF
CDR3 DNA: TGCAGTGCTAGACAACAGGGCAGAGCCTACGAGCAGTACTTC

clone size: .
D gene: TRBD2
V gene: TRBV20-1
J gene: TRBJ2-1
CDR3 protein: CSARALAGGPYNEQFF
CDR3 DNA: TGCAGTGCTAGAGCCCTAGCGGGAGGGCCCTACAATGAGCAGTTCTTC

clone size: many
D gene: .
V gene: TRBV21-1
J gene: TRBJ2-1
CDR3 protein: CASSTIAGSNGDEQFF
CDR3 DNA: TGTGCCAGCAGCACTATCGCCGGGTCCAACGGCGATGAGCAGTTCTTC

clone size: .
D gene: .
V gene: TRBV7-6
J gene: TRBJ2-7
CDR3 protein: CASSLSRGHEQYF
CDR3 DNA: TGTGCCAGCAGCTTAAGCAGGGGCCACGAGCAGTACTTC

clone size: few
D gene: TRBD2
V gene: TRBV5-1
J gene: TRBJ2-2
CDR3 protein: CASSTVSGRKTGELFF
CDR3 DNA: TGCGCCAGCAGCACTGTTAGCGGGAGAAAGACCGGGGAGCTGTTTTTT

clone size: many
D gene: TRBD1
V gene: TRBV29-1
J gene: TRBJ1-2
CDR3 protein: CSVAGQGNYGYTF
CDR3 DNA: TGCAGCGTTGCGGGACAGGGCAACTATGGCTACACCTTC

clone size: .
D gene: TRBD2
V gene: TRBV6-1
J gene: TRBJ2-7
CDR3 protein: CASRRTSGRSEQYF
CDR3 DNA: TGTGCCAGCAGAAGGACTAGCGGGAGGTCCGAGCAGTACTTC

clone size: many
D gene: .
V gene: TRBV5-1
J gene: TRBJ2-1
CDR3 protein: CASSLTSNEQFF
CDR3 DNA: TGCGCCAGCAGCTTGACGTCCAATGAGCAGTTCTTC

clone size: .
D gene: TRBD2
V gene: TRBV3-1
J gene: TRBJ2-7
CDR3 protein: CASSQDLTSGYSYEQYF
CDR3 DNA: TGTGCCAGCAGCCAAGATCTAACTAGCGGGTATTCGTACGAGCAGTACTTC

clone size: few
D gene: TRBD2
V gene: TRBV12-3/TRBV12-4
J gene: TRBJ2-1
CDR3 protein: CASQTPGTSGYYNEQFF
CDR3 DNA: TGTGCCAGCCAAACCCCCGGGACTAGCGGGTACTACAATGAGCAGTTCTTC

clone size: few
D gene: .
V gene: TRBV5-1
J gene: TRBJ2-3
CDR3 protein: CASSTSGSDTQYF
CDR3 DNA: TGCGCCAGCAGCACCTCGGGGTCAGATACGCAGTATTTT

clone size: few
D gene: .
V gene: TRBV10-3
J gene: TRBJ2-2
CDR3 protein: CAISERTRELFF
CDR3 DNA: TGTGCCATCAGTGAACGGACAAGGGAGCTGTTTTTT

clone size: many
D gene: TRBD2
V gene: TRBV5-1
J gene: TRBJ2-2
CDR3 protein: CASSNLLAGTVTGELFF
CDR3 DNA: TGCGCCAGCAGCAACCTACTAGCGGGAACGGTCACCGGGGAGCTGTTTTTT

clone size: .
D gene: TRBD2
V gene: TRBV20-1
J gene: TRBJ2-1
CDR3 protein: CSATRTSGSYNEQFF
CDR3 DNA: TGCAGTGCTACTAGGACTAGCGGGTCCTACAATGAGCAGTTCTTC

clone size: .
D gene: .
V gene: TRBV6-2/TRBV6-3
J gene: TRBJ2-1
CDR3 protein: CASSYLDRYPYNEQFF
CDR3 DNA: TGTGCCAGCAGTTACCTGGACAGATACCCCTACAATGAGCAGTTCTTC

clone size: .
D gene: TRBD2
V gene: TRBV12-3/TRBV12-4
J gene: TRBJ2-7
CDR3 protein: CASSPTSGLYEQYF
CDR3 DNA: TGTGCCAGCAGTCCCACTAGCGGATTGTACGAGCAGTACTTC

clone size: .
D gene: .
V gene: TRBV2
J gene: TRBJ1-1
CDR3 protein: CASTRQGMNTEAFF
CDR3 DNA: TGTGCCAGCACCAGGCAGGGAATGAACACTGAAGCTTTCTTT

clone size: few
D gene: TRBD1
V gene: TRBV28
J gene: TRBJ1-1
CDR3 protein: CASSGGTGPNTEAFF
CDR3 DNA: TGTGCCAGCAGTGGGGGGACAGGGCCGAACACTGAAGCTTTCTTT

clone size: .
D gene: TRBD1
V gene: TRBV27
J gene: TRBJ2-5
CDR3 protein: CASSLRAGGAPNHQETQYF
CDR3 DNA: TGTGCCAGCAGTTTGAGGGCAGGGGGCGCCCCGAACCACCAAGAGACCCAGTACTTC

clone size: few
D gene: TRBD2
V gene: TRBV4-1
J gene: TRBJ2-5
CDR3 protein: CASSRTSGSSGQETQYF
CDR3 DNA: TGCGCCAGCAGCAGGACTAGCGGGAGTTCAGGCCAAGAGACCCAGTACTTC

clone size: .
D gene: .
V gene: TRBV4-1
J gene: TRBJ2-1
CDR3 protein: CASSHLRRGGPLAEQFF
CDR3 DNA: TGCGCCAGCAGCCACCTGAGGCGGGGAGGTCCCCTGGCCGAGCAGTTCTTC

clone size: few
D gene: .
V gene: TRBV12-3/TRBV12-4
J gene: TRBJ1-6
CDR3 protein: CASSYRQPIISPLHF
CDR3 DNA: TGTGCCAGCAGTTATCGACAGCCTATAATTTCACCCCTCCACTTT

clone size: .
D gene: .
V gene: TRBV6-1
J gene: TRBJ1-5
CDR3 protein: CASSPTGSGGNQPQHF
CDR3 DNA: TGTGCCAGCAGCCCGACAGGCTCAGGGGGCAATCAGCCCCAGCATTTT

clone size: .
D gene: .
V gene: TRBV9
J gene: TRBJ2-7
CDR3 protein: CASSASTQAPVEQYF
CDR3 DNA: TGTGCCAGCAGCGCCTCTACACAGGCCCCTGTGGAGCAGTACTTC